The clone carrying this TCR beta chain appeared many times. This entry is derived from a study of T cells in Graves' hyperthyroidism and ophthalmopathy. The source material, RNA transcripts, was used to amplify TCR beta CDR3 regions. The HTBI primer set served for first-round RT-PCR of the TCR CDR3. TCRdb independently ran MiXCR on the multiplex PCR reads; one entry per CDR3 protein. The sample contains approximately 40,000 distinct CDR3 sequences, around 50% of which appear only once. CDR1 is LGHDT, CDR2 YNNKEL, per germline (reference sequence). The CDR3 is made up of 18 amino acids. V dropped 4 bases and J dropped 3; count of bases not matched to a gene: 10. Each 10 ml fresh peripheral blood draw supplied the PBMCs.

V gene TRBV3-1 combines with J gene TRBJ2-5; 14 bases agree with TRBD2. What was sequenced was blood. The clonotype comes from a middle-aged man with Graves' ophthalmopathy. The CDR3, as DNA: TGTGCCAGCAGCCCTGGGACTAGCGGGGGCCTCCCGAAAGAGACCCAGTACTTC. Protein: CASSPGTSGGLPKETQYF.